There are a few counts of the clone carrying this TCR beta chain. Reverse transcription of extracted RNA yielded cDNA, which provided the sequencing template. The data were produced by immunoSEQ multiplex PCR, yet TCRdb's version contains in-frame clones alone and is incomplete. The data contain around 210,000 clones, around three fifths of them singletons. This entry comes from a study of CD8+ T cells in alopecia areata. V was shortened by 4 bases and J by 4 bases, with 15 bases between the two germline ends. The CDR3 consists of 15 residues. The germline CDR1 and CDR2 sequences are LGHNA and YSLEER. Treatment: oral pan-JAK inhibitor, 5-10 mg twice daily.

The receptor was isolated from a human donor with alopecia areata. The sample here was CD4+ T cells sorted from blood, taken at week 4, from a patient treated with tofacitinib. This chain links TRBV4-3 with TRBJ2-3; a possible D gene is TRBD1 (6 bases). The CDR3 DNA is TGCGCCAGCAGCCCAGGGGCCTCAGGGGCAGATACGCAGTATTTT. Its protein is CASSPGASGADTQYF.